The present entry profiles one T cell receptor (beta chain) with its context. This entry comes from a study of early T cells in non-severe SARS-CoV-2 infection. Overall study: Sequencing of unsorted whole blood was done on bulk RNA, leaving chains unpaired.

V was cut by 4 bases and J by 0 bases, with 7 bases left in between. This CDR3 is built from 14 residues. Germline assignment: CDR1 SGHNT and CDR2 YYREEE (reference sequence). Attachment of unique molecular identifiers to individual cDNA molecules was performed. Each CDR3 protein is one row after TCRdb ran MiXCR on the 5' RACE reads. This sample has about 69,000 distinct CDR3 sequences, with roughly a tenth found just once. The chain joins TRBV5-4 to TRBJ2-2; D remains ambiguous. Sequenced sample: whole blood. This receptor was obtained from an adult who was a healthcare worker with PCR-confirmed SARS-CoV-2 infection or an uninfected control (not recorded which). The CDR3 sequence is CASSTDPNTGELFF. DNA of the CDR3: TGTGCCAGCAGCACCGACCCGAACACCGGGGAGCTGTTTTTT. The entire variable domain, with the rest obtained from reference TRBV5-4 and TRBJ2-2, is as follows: ETGVTQSPTHLIKTRGQQVTLRCSSQSGHNTVSWYQQALGQGPQFIFQYYREEENGRGNFPPRFSGLQFPNYSSELNVNALELDDSALYLCASSTDPNTGELFFGEGSRLTVL.